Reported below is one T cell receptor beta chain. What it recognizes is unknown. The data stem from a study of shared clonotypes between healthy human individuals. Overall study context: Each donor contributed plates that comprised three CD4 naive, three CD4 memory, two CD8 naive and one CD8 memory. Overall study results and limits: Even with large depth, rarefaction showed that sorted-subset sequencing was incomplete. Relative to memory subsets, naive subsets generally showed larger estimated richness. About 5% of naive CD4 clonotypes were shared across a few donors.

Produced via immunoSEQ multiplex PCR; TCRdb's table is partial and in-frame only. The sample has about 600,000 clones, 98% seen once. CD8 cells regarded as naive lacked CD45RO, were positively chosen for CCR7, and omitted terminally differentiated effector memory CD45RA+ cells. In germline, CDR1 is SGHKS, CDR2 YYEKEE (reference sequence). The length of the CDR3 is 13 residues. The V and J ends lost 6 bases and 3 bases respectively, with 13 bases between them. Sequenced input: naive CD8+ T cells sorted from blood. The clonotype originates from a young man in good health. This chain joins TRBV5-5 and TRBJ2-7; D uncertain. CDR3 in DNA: TGTGCCAGCATGGGCCGGAGTATCTACGAGCAGTACTTC. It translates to CASMGRSIYEQYF.